These T cell receptor beta chains were read from a single sample in a study of cytomegalovirus exposure and HLA in healthy donors. Sequencing was performed with immunoSEQ multiplex PCR; in TCRdb, only in-frame clones are kept and a portion is missing. The repertoire has under 200,000 clones, more than 65% of them found once; the top ten carry nearly 6.5%. Sequenced sample: PBMCs. All receptors derive from a man between 50 and 59 years old in good health and CMV-seropositive. Both conserved end residues are part of each CDR3. Each record gives: V gene, D gene, clone size, J gene, CDR3 DNA, CDR3 protein. The D gene is left open where the match is weak. Size is omitted from some rows. Given values are once, few, many or a class for expanded clones.

TRBV23-1	-	-	TRBJ1-5	TGCGCCAGCAGCGGTGACAGTAGACGTAGCAATCAGCCCCAGCATTTT	CASSGDSRRSNQPQHF
TRBV4-1	-	-	TRBJ1-2	TGCGCCAGCAGCCAAGCACAGGGAGGGGAATACACCTTC	CASSQAQGGEYTF
TRBV9	TRBD2	-	TRBJ2-3	TGTGCCAGCAGCGTAGAGGGACTAGCGGGATTAGCAGATACGCAGTATTTT	CASSVEGLAGLADTQYF
TRBV21-1	-	-	TRBJ1-1	TGTGCAGGGGCGATTCCCCTTATGAACACTGAAGCTTTCTTT	CAGAIPLMNTEAFF
TRBV5-1	TRBD2	-	TRBJ2-3	TGCGCCAGCCGGCCAGCGGGGCGCTCTAGCACAGATACGCAGTATTTT	CASRPAGRSSTDTQYF
TRBV15	-	-	TRBJ2-5	TGTGCCACCAGCATACTCGGACAGACGGAAGAGACCCAGTACTTC	CATSILGQTEETQYF
TRBV7-9	TRBD2	once	TRBJ2-1	TGTGCCAGCAGCCCTGCGACTGCGGGGGGCATCTACAATGAGCAGTTCTTC	CASSPATAGGIYNEQFF
TRBV7-9	-	few	TRBJ2-7	TGTTCCAGCAATCGGTACGAGCAGTACTTC	CSSNRYEQYF
TRBV19	-	-	TRBJ2-6	TGTGCCAGTAGTCTTCACCAGGGTTTCTCTGGGGCCAACGGCCTGACTTTC	CASSLHQGFSGANGLTF
TRBV9	-	few	TRBJ2-2	TGTGCCAGCAGCGTAGCCCGTGTGACCGGGGAGCTGTTTTTT	CASSVARVTGELFF
TRBV21-1	-	-	TRBJ2-1	TGTGCCAGCAGCAAACCCCAACAGCAGGAGCAGTTCTTC	CASSKPQQQEQFF
TRBV6-5	-	-	TRBJ2-1	TGTGCCAGCAGTTATCGACCCGGCGGGTCGCACAATGAGCAGTTCTTC	CASSYRPGGSHNEQFF
TRBV7-2	TRBD2	-	TRBJ2-1	TGTGCCAGCAGCTTACAAGGGAGGATGTCGGGGGGGATGAATGAGCAGTTCTTC	CASSLQGRMSGGMNEQFF
TRBV19	TRBD1	-	TRBJ1-2	TGTGCCACCCAGACAGGGGGCAACTATGGCTACACCTTC	CATQTGGNYGYTF
TRBV6-1	TRBD1	-	TRBJ1-4	TGTGCCAGCAGTGACGACGGGACAGGGTTTATTTCAACTAATGAAAAACTGTTTTTT	CASSDDGTGFISTNEKLFF
TRBV18	-	-	TRBJ1-2	TGTGCCAGCTCACCAGGTCCAACGGGGTACACCTTC	CASSPGPTGYTF
TRBV6-1	TRBD1	-	TRBJ2-3	TGTGCCAGCAGTCCCACGGGACAGTGGAATACGCAGTATTTT	CASSPTGQWNTQYF
TRBV7-6	TRBD1	-	TRBJ1-1	TGTGCCAGCAGCTCATTGGGACAGGGGAACACTGAAGCTTTCTTT	CASSSLGQGNTEAFF
TRBV14	-	once	TRBJ1-1	TGTGCCAGCAGCCTGCCTGGCATGAACACTGAAGCTTTCTTT	CASSLPGMNTEAFF
TRBV7-2	-	-	TRBJ1-4	TGTGCCAGCAGCTTATACGGGTCTCCTAATGAAAAACTGTTTTTT	CASSLYGSPNEKLFF
TRBV6-6	TRBD1	-	TRBJ1-2	TGTGCCACCCTCGGGACAGGGTTTAATGGCTACACCTTC	CATLGTGFNGYTF
TRBV2	-	-	TRBJ2-7	TGTGCCAGCAGTCTCTCCTACGAGCAGTACTTC	CASSLSYEQYF
TRBV7-9	-	-	TRBJ2-3	TGTGCCAGCAGCCCGAGAGGGGATACGCAGTATTTT	CASSPRGDTQYF
TRBV6-6	TRBD1	-	TRBJ2-5	TGTGCCAGCAGTCGTCGGACAGGGCCGCAAGAGACCCAGTACTTC	CASSRRTGPQETQYF
TRBV5-8	TRBD2	-	TRBJ2-1	TGTGCCAGCAGCTTGGATAGCGGGAGTGGCAATGAGCAGTTCTTC	CASSLDSGSGNEQFF
TRBV10-2	TRBD1	-	TRBJ1-2	TGCGCCAGCAGTGAGCCGGGACAGCTTAACTATGGCTACACCTTC	CASSEPGQLNYGYTF
TRBV19	TRBD1	-	TRBJ1-1	TGTGCCAGTAGTTTCCAGACAGGGACAATGAACACTGAAGCTTTCTTT	CASSFQTGTMNTEAFF
TRBV9	TRBD1	-	TRBJ2-1	TGTGCCAGCAGCGACGGGACAGGGCGCTACAATGAGCAGTTCTTC	CASSDGTGRYNEQFF
TRBV5-4	-	-	TRBJ2-2	TGTGCCAGCAGCTTGTTCCAGGACACCGGGGAGCTGTTTTTT	CASSLFQDTGELFF
TRBV11-2	-	-	TRBJ1-6	TGTGCCAGCAGCTTAGCTGGCCCTAATTCACCCCTCCACTTT	CASSLAGPNSPLHF
TRBV19	-	-	TRBJ1-1	TGTGCCAGTACCCTCGACAGGACGGACACTGAAGCTTTCTTT	CASTLDRTDTEAFF
TRBV18	-	-	TRBJ1-2	TGTGCCAGCTCACCCGGACAGACTTTTAACTATGGCTACACCTTC	CASSPGQTFNYGYTF
TRBV5-1	-	-	TRBJ2-1	TGCGCCAGCAGCTTCCTAGCGAATAGTAATGAGCAGTTCTTC	CASSFLANSNEQFF
TRBV9	-	-	TRBJ1-5	TGTGCCAGCGGGCCCGGCAATCAGCCCCAGCATTTT	CASGPGNQPQHF
TRBV5-1	TRBD1	-	TRBJ2-7	TGCGCCAGCAGCTTTGACAGGGACCGCTACGAGCAGTACTTC	CASSFDRDRYEQYF
TRBV5-1	-	-	TRBJ1-1	TGCGCCAGCAGCTTGGGGCAGGCGATGAACACTGAAGCTTTCTTT	CASSLGQAMNTEAFF